What follows are 26 T cell receptor beta chains derived from one specimen sequenced in a study of blood T cell repertoires in COVID-19. Libraries were prepared by immunoSEQ multiplex PCR; TCRdb keeps only in-frame clonotypes and omits some of them. The repertoire has a few hundred thousand clones, 86% of them found once; the top ten carry about 10%. Material: peripheral blood. All receptors come from a man between 40 and 49 years old who had recovered from COVID-19.

The chain joins TRBV11-3 to TRBJ2-3; D is unclear. This CDR3 comprises 13 residues. Trimming left V 4 bases short and J 1 base short, with 6 bases between. The germline CDR1 and CDR2 sequences are SGHNT and YENEEA. As DNA, the CDR3 is TGTGCCAGCAGCTATGAGGGCACAGATACGCAGTATTTT. Protein: CASSYEGTDTQYF.

As to this clone: Because it lacks the conserved phenylalanine or tryptophan at the end, this CDR3 is likely a read error. No DNA is shown, since the ends of the CDR3 on it are uncertain; the CDR3 is the one TCRdb lists. The V call is TRBV3-1 (or the pseudogene TRBV3-2), the J call TRBJ1-2; no check of the table's D call, TRBD1, against the DNA was made. The CDR3 comprises 12 residues, both ends counted. In germline, CDR1 is LGHDT, CDR2 YNNKEL (reference sequence). CDR3 amino acids: CASSQVQIQSPA.

The chain has TRBV7-8 and TRBJ2-5; D not resolved. The CDR3 consists of 15 residues. V was cut by 2 bases and J by 0 bases, with 10 bases left in between. The germline gives CDR1 SGHVS, CDR2 FQNEAQ. CDR3 amino acids: CASSLRHLYQETQYF. The DNA of the CDR3 is TGTGCCAGCAGCTTACGACACTTGTACCAAGAGACCCAGTACTTC.

This chain connects TRBV30 to TRBJ2-1; D perhaps matches TRBD2 (5 bases). Germline V gene data show CDR1 as GTSNPN and CDR2 as SVGIG (reference sequence). This CDR3 spans 14 amino acids. Between the trimmed V and J ends, which lost 3 bases and 7 bases, there was a span of 16 bases. CDR3 amino acids: CAWSDDPLGNEQFF. CDR3 DNA: TGTGCCTGGAGCGACGACCCACTAGGGAATGAGCAGTTCTTC.

The rearrangement links TRBV2 to TRBJ1-5; 7 nucleotides align to TRBD1. The CDR3 sequence is 14 residues long. Losses at the gene ends were 10 bases for V and 4 bases for J; bases not matched to a gene: 10. Per the germline V gene, CDR1 is SNHLY and CDR2 is FYNNEI. The CDR3 region has the DNA TGTGCCACCTCGGACAGGCGAACGAATCAGCCCCAGCATTTT. Its translation is CATSDRRTNQPQHF.

The rearrangement joins TRBV6-5 to TRBJ1-2, with D maybe TRBD1 (5 bases). This CDR3 spans 15 amino acids. Germline CDR1 reads MNHEY; CDR2 reads SVGAGI. V shed 4 bases and J shed 1 base, with 13 bases lying between them. The DNA for the CDR3 is TGTGCCAGCAGTTTGCAGGGTGGCGTTAACTATGGCTACACCTTC. Amino acids: CASSLQGGVNYGYTF.

This chain connects TRBV7-2 to TRBJ2-2; 7 nucleotides align to TRBD1. The junction had 18 bases not matched to a gene; V was cut back by 4 bases and J by 7 bases. The CDR3 is 18 amino acids. The germline gives CDR1 SGHTA, CDR2 FQGNSA. CDR3 DNA: TGTGCCAGCAGCTACAAAAGGAATGAGGGGGCGCAAATCGGGGAGCTGTTTTTT. This gives the protein CASSYKRNEGAQIGELFF.

This sequence joins TRBV7-2 and TRBJ2-1; TRBD2 agrees at 7 bases. This CDR3 contains 16 residues. The V and J ends lost 2 bases and 5 bases, in that order; junction bases with no gene match: 9. Germline CDR1 reads SGHTA; CDR2 reads FQGNSA. CDR3 sequence reads: CASSLMAGAIDNEQFF. The CDR3 DNA is TGTGCCAGCAGCTTAATGGCGGGAGCTATAGACAATGAGCAGTTCTTC.

The chain links TRBV30 to TRBJ2-2; D remains ambiguous. Germline V gene lookup returns CDR1 GTSNPN and CDR2 SVGIG (reference sequence). V was shortened by 2 bases and J by 6 bases, with 16 bases between the two germline ends. CDR3 length: 15 residues. Here the CDR3 reads CAWSIAGAFAGELFF. CDR3 bases: TGTGCCTGGAGTATCGCTGGAGCGTTCGCCGGGGAGCTGTTTTTT.

The chain recombines TRBV12-3 or TRBV12-4 with TRBJ2-7; 9 nucleotides line up with TRBD1. V lost 3 bases to trimming and J lost 6 bases; unmatched junction nucleotides: 3. The CDR3 is 13 amino acids. For the CDR3, the DNA is TGTGCCAGCAGTTTCGGGACAGGGCCCGAGCAGTACTTC. As protein: CASSFGTGPEQYF.

This clone has only one observation. The rearrangement joins TRBV27 to TRBJ2-1; TRBD1 might be the D (6 bases). Trimming removed 6 bases from V and 0 bases from J, with 9 bases in between. Germline V CDR1 and CDR2: MNHEY, SMNVEV (reference sequence). This CDR3 region has 14 residues. DNA of the CDR3: TGTGCCAGCAGAGGACAGAGCTCCTACAATGAGCAGTTCTTC. Translating gives CASRGQSSYNEQFF.

The chain combines TRBV7-9 with TRBJ2-5; 9 bases are a match to TRBD2. V dropped 5 bases and J dropped 4; count of bases not matched to a gene: 8. Germline CDR1 SEHNR, CDR2 FQNEAQ (reference sequence). The CDR3 runs to 15 residues. The CDR3 is CASSLSGGSGETQYF. The CDR3 DNA reads as TGTGCCAGCAGCCTTAGCGGGGGCTCGGGAGAGACCCAGTACTTC.

The chain couples TRBV7-2 to TRBJ1-2; D perhaps matches TRBD1 (6 bases). Per germline, CDR1 SGHTA and CDR2 FQGNSA. CDR3 length: 13 residues. The V end was cut by 5 bases, the J end by 4 bases, with 11 bases between. CDR3 residues: CASSLGASYGYTF. Written as DNA, the CDR3 is TGTGCCAGCAGCCTGGGGGCTAGCTATGGCTACACCTTC.

The chain carries TRBV3-1 (or the pseudogene TRBV3-2) and TRBJ2-3, with unresolved D. The V end was cut by 0 bases, the J end by 5 bases, with 9 bases between. There are 14 residues in the CDR3. Germline lookup yields CDR1 LGHDT and CDR2 YNNKEL (reference sequence). The CDR3 protein is CASSQDYLRDTQYF. Here the CDR3 DNA reads TGTGCCAGCAGCCAAGATTATCTACGAGATACGCAGTATTTT.

In its sample, this clone was seen a few times. The chain is built from TRBV6-5 and TRBJ1-1; maybe TRBD1 (6 bases). V lost 5 bases and J lost 4, with 17 bases in between. CDR3 size: 15 residues. Germline-derived CDR1 and CDR2 are MNHEY and SVGAGI. The CDR3 DNA reads as TGTGCCAGCAGTACGGTGGTGGGGGCGGCCACTGAAGCTTTCTTT. It is translated as CASSTVVGAATEAFF.

V gene TRBV24-1 combines with J gene TRBJ1-2; no clear D. CDR3 size: 15 residues. Germline V gene data show CDR1 as KGHDR and CDR2 as SFDVKD. Between the trimmed V and J ends, which lost 9 bases and 6 bases, there was a span of 22 bases. The CDR3: CATAVLGRAEDGYTF. CDR3 DNA: TGTGCCACCGCAGTCCTTGGAAGGGCGGAGGATGGCTACACCTTC.

This sequence joins TRBV6-2 or TRBV6-3 and TRBJ1-2; D is perhaps TRBD1 (5 bases). Germline V gene data show CDR1 as MNHEY and CDR2 as SVGEGT. CDR3 length equals 14 residues. V lost 0 bases to trimming and J lost 5 bases, with 10 bases between them. The CDR3 DNA follows: TGTGCCAGCAGTTACTCGAGACAGCTTTATGGCTACACCTTC. It translates to CASSYSRQLYGYTF.

CDR3 sequence reads: CASRGGAYEQYF. The CDR3 region has the DNA TGTGCCAGCAGGGGGGGAGCCTACGAGCAGTACTTC. The chain couples TRBV7-2 to TRBJ2-7, with a weak D call TRBD2 (6 bases). The CDR3 contains 12 residues. Trimming removed 6 bases from V and 2 bases from J, with 8 bases in between. Germline assignment: CDR1 SGHTA and CDR2 FQGNSA.

This clone came up a few times. The chain combines TRBV27 with TRBJ1-5; D gene uncertain. Germline CDR1 and CDR2: MNHEY and SMNVEV (reference sequence). V lost 5 bases and J lost 6, with 14 bases in between. The CDR3 contains 14 residues. The CDR3 reads CASSLGSRSQPQHF. The CDR3 nucleotides are TGTGCCAGCAGTCTCGGCTCCAGGTCTCAGCCCCAGCATTTT.

This clone showed up just once. The chain recombines TRBV12-5 with TRBJ2-3; 11 nucleotides agree with TRBD2. Per germline, CDR1 LGHNT and CDR2 FRNRAP. CDR3 length equals 16 residues. J was trimmed by 5 bases and V by 6 bases; bases with no gene match: 10. This CDR3 reads CASGMGASGRQDTQYF. The CDR3 nucleotides read TGTGCTAGTGGAATGGGGGCTAGCGGGAGGCAAGATACGCAGTATTTT.

This rearrangement joins TRBV7-8 to TRBJ2-5, with 10 bases matching TRBD2. The CDR3 consists of 17 residues. Germline CDR1 SGHVS, CDR2 FQNEAQ. V trimming: 6 bases; J trimming: 5 bases; junction bases outside the gene matches: 15. CDR3 bases: TGTGCCAGCAGACCTGCCGGACTAGCGGCCATTGGGGAGACCCAGTACTTC. This gives the protein CASRPAGLAAIGETQYF.

V usage is TRBV5-1 and J usage is TRBJ1-2; D perhaps matches TRBD1 (6 bases). The CDR3 is 14 residues long. V was shortened by 4 bases and J by 4 bases, with 14 bases between the two germline ends. Germline CDR1 and CDR2: SGHRS and YFSETQ. The CDR3 sequence: CASSPRRGAYGYTF. The CDR3 DNA sequence: TGCGCCAGCAGCCCTCGACGGGGGGCCTATGGCTACACCTTC. The full variable domain, with the rest looked up from reference TRBV5-1 and TRBJ1-2, is KAGVTQTPRYLIKTRGQQVTLSCSPISGHRSVSWYQQTPGQGLQFLFEYFSETQRNKGNFPGRFSGRQFSNSRSEMNVSTLELGDSALYLCASSPRRGAYGYTFGSGTRLTVV.

This clone appeared a few times. This sequence joins TRBV19 and TRBJ1-1; 8 nucleotides line up with TRBD1. J lost 2 bases, V lost 10 bases, and 12 bases had no gene match. Germline V gives CDR1 LNHDA, CDR2 SQIVND (reference sequence). CDR3 length: 15 amino acids. CDR3 in amino acids: CATTQWDRPNTEAFF. The DNA for the CDR3 is TGTGCCACTACCCAGTGGGACAGGCCTAACACTGAAGCTTTCTTT.

The CDR3 region is CASSPGTGLNTEAFF. CDR3 in DNA: TGTGCCAGCTCCCCAGGGACAGGGTTGAACACTGAAGCTTTCTTT. V usage is TRBV18 and J usage is TRBJ1-1; 9 nucleotides match TRBD1. V gave up 6 bases and J gave up 0 bases; unmatched junction bases: 5. Germline values: CDR1 KGHSH, CDR2 LQKENI. CDR3 size: 15 residues.

This sequence joins TRBV7-9 and TRBJ1-1, with 7 bases matching TRBD1. CDR1 is SEHNR and CDR2 is FQNEAQ in the germline V gene (reference sequence). The CDR3 has 16 amino acids. With 5 bases clipped from V and 6 bases from J, the junction kept 15 bases outside the gene matches. The CDR3 loop reads CASSPRERQGGAEAFF. Written as DNA, the CDR3 is TGTGCCAGCAGCCCGAGAGAAAGACAGGGTGGGGCTGAAGCTTTCTTT.

V and J are TRBV9 and TRBJ1-2; TRBD1 is a possible D gene (5 bases). Trimming removed 0 bases from V and 8 bases from J, with 14 bases in between. CDR3 size: 14 residues. Germline V CDR1 and CDR2: SGDLS, YYNGEE. CDR3 in amino acids: CASSVEGQRSGYTF. CDR3 DNA: TGTGCCAGCAGCGTAGAGGGGCAGAGGTCGGGCTACACCTTC.